The text below deals with one T cell receptor (beta chain). What it binds is not known. The sample belongs to a study of cytomegalovirus exposure and HLA in healthy donors. The study's findings and limits: Researchers left out some V segments, among them TRBV6-2 and TRBV6-3, as indistinguishable. As was reported, the classifier diagnosed cytomegalovirus status with high specificity and sensitivity. Researchers reported in a later analysis that a missense DCLRE1C variant was tied to TCR beta V- and J-gene trimming.

CDR3 length equals 15 residues. Germline values: CDR1 WNHNN, CDR2 SYGVQD (reference sequence). V was trimmed by 4 bases and J by 0 bases, leaving 13 bases between them. This PCR relied on a set of 60 Vbeta primers and 13 Jbeta primers. The data were produced by immunoSEQ multiplex PCR, yet TCRdb's version contains in-frame clones alone and is incomplete. The sample yields fewer than 130,000 clones, over 60% seen once. Sequenced: PBMCs. The origin of this receptor is a woman in her sixties in good health and CMV-seropositive. The rearrangement joins TRBV10-1 to TRBJ2-7; D is possibly TRBD2 (6 bases). The CDR3 sequence: CASSAVAGSSYEQYF. The CDR3 DNA is TGCGCCAGCAGTGCGGTGGCGGGGTCCTCCTACGAGCAGTACTTC.